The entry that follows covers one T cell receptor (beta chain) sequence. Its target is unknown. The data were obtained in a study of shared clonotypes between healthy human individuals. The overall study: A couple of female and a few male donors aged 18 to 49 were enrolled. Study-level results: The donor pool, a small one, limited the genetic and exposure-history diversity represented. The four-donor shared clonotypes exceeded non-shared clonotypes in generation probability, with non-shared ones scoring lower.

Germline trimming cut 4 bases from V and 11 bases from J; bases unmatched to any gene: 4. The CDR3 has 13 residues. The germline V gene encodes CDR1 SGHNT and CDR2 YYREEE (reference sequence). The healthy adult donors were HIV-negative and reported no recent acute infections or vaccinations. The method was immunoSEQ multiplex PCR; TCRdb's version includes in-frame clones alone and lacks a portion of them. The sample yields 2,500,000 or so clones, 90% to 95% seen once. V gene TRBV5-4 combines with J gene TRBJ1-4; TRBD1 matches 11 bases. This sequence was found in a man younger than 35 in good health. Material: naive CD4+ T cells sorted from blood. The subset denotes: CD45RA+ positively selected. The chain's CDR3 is CASSMDRGLKLFF. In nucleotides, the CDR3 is TGTGCCAGCAGCATGGACAGGGGGCTTAAACTGTTTTTT.